A selection of T cell receptor beta chains follows, all from one sample in a study of blood T cell repertoires in COVID-19. Only in-frame clones appear in the TCRdb table, and some are missing; sequencing was by immunoSEQ multiplex PCR. The data show fewer than 40,000 clones, 91% seen once. The specimen was peripheral blood. These TCRs come from a human donor in a cohort sampled during active COVID-19. CDR3s include the opening cysteine and the closing phenylalanine or tryptophan. The order of the fields is V gene, D gene, J gene, clone size, CDR3 DNA, CDR3 protein. A D gene is named only where the DNA matches it firmly. The size entry is marked missing in some rows and otherwise reads once, few, many or a size class.

v_gene: TRBV6-4; d_gene: TRBD2; j_gene: TRBJ2-3; abundance: .; CDR3nt: TGTGCCAGCAGTACTAGCGGGAGGGATACGCAGTATTTT; CDR3aa: CASSTSGRDTQYF
v_gene: TRBV11-2; d_gene: .; j_gene: TRBJ1-4; abundance: .; CDR3nt: TGTGCCAGCAGCTGGGGTGTCGGACTACCTAATGAAAAACTGTTTTTT; CDR3aa: CASSWGVGLPNEKLFF
v_gene: TRBV18; d_gene: .; j_gene: TRBJ2-3; abundance: .; CDR3nt: TGTGCCAGCTCGTCAGTGACCGGGGATACGCAGTATTTT; CDR3aa: CASSSVTGDTQYF
v_gene: TRBV6-1; d_gene: TRBD1; j_gene: TRBJ1-5; abundance: few; CDR3nt: TGTGCCAGCAGTGAAGTGGGGGGCAGGGGGCAGCCCCAGCATTTT; CDR3aa: CASSEVGGRGQPQHF
v_gene: TRBV7-9; d_gene: .; j_gene: TRBJ1-3; abundance: .; CDR3nt: TGTGCCAGCAGCTTAGGGACTCCTTCCTCTGGAAACACCATATATTTT; CDR3aa: CASSLGTPSSGNTIYF
v_gene: TRBV25-1; d_gene: TRBD2; j_gene: TRBJ2-3; abundance: .; CDR3nt: TGTGCCAGCAGTGAATGGGGAGTACTAGCGGGGAAAGATACGCAGTATTTT; CDR3aa: CASSEWGVLAGKDTQYF
v_gene: TRBV14; d_gene: .; j_gene: TRBJ1-1; abundance: .; CDR3nt: TGTGCCAGCAGCCGCCCGGGGGTACTGAACACTGAAGCTTTCTTT; CDR3aa: CASSRPGVLNTEAFF
v_gene: TRBV7-2; d_gene: TRBD1; j_gene: TRBJ1-2; abundance: .; CDR3nt: TGTGCCAGCAGCTTAGAATGGGGACAGGCCGGGCGAGGCTATGGCTACACCTTC; CDR3aa: CASSLEWGQAGRGYGYTF
v_gene: TRBV11-2; d_gene: TRBD1; j_gene: TRBJ1-2; abundance: .; CDR3nt: TGTGCCAGCAGCTTGGAGTACAGGGGGAACTATGGCTACACCTTC; CDR3aa: CASSLEYRGNYGYTF
v_gene: TRBV28; d_gene: TRBD1; j_gene: TRBJ2-3; abundance: .; CDR3nt: TGTGCCAGCAGTTTAGGGGACAGGGTACAGTATTTT; CDR3aa: CASSLGDRVQYF
v_gene: TRBV6-5; d_gene: .; j_gene: TRBJ1-1; abundance: .; CDR3nt: TGTGCCAGCAGTTACTCGACAGGGAACACTGAAGCTTTCTTT; CDR3aa: CASSYSTGNTEAFF
v_gene: TRBV2; d_gene: TRBD2; j_gene: TRBJ2-1; abundance: .; CDR3nt: TGTGCCAGCAGTGTCGGGACTAACAATGAGCAGTTCTTC; CDR3aa: CASSVGTNNEQFF
v_gene: TRBV11-3; d_gene: .; j_gene: TRBJ2-1; abundance: .; CDR3nt: TGTGCCAGCAGCTTAGATTTAATAGGGGGAGTCGATGAGCAGTTCTTC; CDR3aa: CASSLDLIGGVDEQFF
v_gene: TRBV19; d_gene: .; j_gene: TRBJ1-4; abundance: .; CDR3nt: TGTGCCAGTAAGGAGGGGGGGAATGAAAAACTGTTTTTT; CDR3aa: CASKEGGNEKLFF
v_gene: TRBV7-9; d_gene: .; j_gene: TRBJ2-5; abundance: .; CDR3nt: TGTGCCAGCAGCATAACCGGACACCTCCAAGAGACCCAGTACTTC; CDR3aa: CASSITGHLQETQYF
v_gene: TRBV6-5; d_gene: TRBD2; j_gene: TRBJ2-3; abundance: once; CDR3nt: TGTGCCAGCAGGGTAGCGGGTCCCACAGATACGCAGTATTTT; CDR3aa: CASRVAGPTDTQYF
v_gene: TRBV9; d_gene: .; j_gene: TRBJ1-2; abundance: .; CDR3nt: TGTGCCAGCAGCGTATCAAGCTCTTCTTATGGCTACACCTTC; CDR3aa: CASSVSSSSYGYTF
v_gene: TRBV4-2; d_gene: TRBD2; j_gene: TRBJ2-2; abundance: .; CDR3nt: TGTGCCAGCAGCCATTTAGCGGGAGGGCCTACCGGGGAGCTGTTTTTT; CDR3aa: CASSHLAGGPTGELFF
v_gene: TRBV5-4; d_gene: .; j_gene: TRBJ1-2; abundance: once; CDR3nt: TGTGCCAGCAGCTGGGGCGACAGAGACTATGGCTACACCTTC; CDR3aa: CASSWGDRDYGYTF
v_gene: TRBV9; d_gene: .; j_gene: TRBJ1-6; abundance: .; CDR3nt: TGTGCCAGCAGCGAGGGGACACTTTATAATTCACCCCTCCACTTT; CDR3aa: CASSEGTLYNSPLHF
v_gene: TRBV24-1; d_gene: TRBD2; j_gene: TRBJ2-3; abundance: .; CDR3nt: TGTGCCACCAGCGGCGGGGGGGTTCGCACAGATACGCAGTATTTT; CDR3aa: CATSGGGVRTDTQYF
v_gene: TRBV6-4; d_gene: .; j_gene: TRBJ2-6; abundance: .; CDR3nt: TGTGCCAGCAGTCCGCAGGGGTCTGCTGGGGCCAACGTCCTGACTTTC; CDR3aa: CASSPQGSAGANVLTF
v_gene: TRBV5-6; d_gene: .; j_gene: TRBJ2-1; abundance: once; CDR3nt: TGTGCCAGCAGCCCCCGGGCCAAGAGGACTCCAAGCTCCTACAATGAGCAGTTCTTC; CDR3aa: CASSPRAKRTPSSYNEQFF
v_gene: TRBV5-1; d_gene: .; j_gene: TRBJ2-5; abundance: .; CDR3nt: TGCGCCAGCAGAAATGACAACCAAGAGACCCAGTACTTC; CDR3aa: CASRNDNQETQYF
v_gene: TRBV7-9; d_gene: TRBD1; j_gene: TRBJ1-4; abundance: .; CDR3nt: TGTGCCAGCAGTCCACAGGGGTTAACTAATGAAAAACTGTTTTTT; CDR3aa: CASSPQGLTNEKLFF
v_gene: TRBV10-1; d_gene: .; j_gene: TRBJ1-6; abundance: .; CDR3nt: TGCGCCAGCAGTGAGCCATGTTCTAATTCACCCCTCCACTTT; CDR3aa: CASSEPCSNSPLHF
v_gene: TRBV30; d_gene: .; j_gene: TRBJ2-1; abundance: .; CDR3nt: TGTGCCTGGCTTTCTGACTCGCCCGGGGATGAGCAGTTCTTC; CDR3aa: CAWLSDSPGDEQFF
v_gene: TRBV30; d_gene: .; j_gene: TRBJ2-2; abundance: .; CDR3nt: TGTGCTTCGACGGGACTCCTAAACACCGGGGAGCTGTTTTTT; CDR3aa: CASTGLLNTGELFF
v_gene: TRBV9; d_gene: TRBD2; j_gene: TRBJ2-3; abundance: .; CDR3nt: TGTGCCAGCAGCGTTAGCGGGGGGGCCGCAGATACGCAGTATTTT; CDR3aa: CASSVSGGAADTQYF
v_gene: TRBV27; d_gene: TRBD1; j_gene: TRBJ1-1; abundance: once; CDR3nt: TGTGCCAGCACACCCTGGACAGGGAACACTGAAGCTTTCTTT; CDR3aa: CASTPWTGNTEAFF
v_gene: TRBV5-8; d_gene: .; j_gene: TRBJ1-5; abundance: .; CDR3nt: TGTGCCAGCAGCTCATTTGCCTGGACAGTCAGCAATCAGCCCCAGCATTTT; CDR3aa: CASSSFAWTVSNQPQHF
v_gene: TRBV6-6; d_gene: .; j_gene: TRBJ1-1; abundance: .; CDR3nt: TGTGCCAGCAGGACCCGGGGAGGAGGAGGCACTGAAGCTTTCTTT; CDR3aa: CASRTRGGGGTEAFF
v_gene: TRBV11-2; d_gene: .; j_gene: TRBJ1-1; abundance: .; CDR3nt: TGTGCCAGCAGATCGAGGGCTACTGAAGCTTTCTTT; CDR3aa: CASRSRATEAFF
v_gene: TRBV7-2; d_gene: TRBD1; j_gene: TRBJ1-4; abundance: .; CDR3nt: TGTGCCAGCAGCTTAGGCGGGACAGTTAATGAAAAACTGTTTTTT; CDR3aa: CASSLGGTVNEKLFF
v_gene: TRBV4-2; d_gene: TRBD1; j_gene: TRBJ1-5; abundance: .; CDR3nt: TGTGCCAGCAGCCAAGACGGGACAGGGGCAGGTCAGCCCCAGCATTTT; CDR3aa: CASSQDGTGAGQPQHF
v_gene: TRBV5-1; d_gene: .; j_gene: TRBJ2-1; abundance: once; CDR3nt: TGCGCCAGCAGCTTAACGCCCCTGGGGGTAGGGGGCAATGAGCAGTTCTTC; CDR3aa: CASSLTPLGVGGNEQFF
v_gene: TRBV28; d_gene: TRBD1; j_gene: TRBJ1-2; abundance: .; CDR3nt: TGTGCCAGCAGTCCCTCTACAGGGGGCTCCTATGGCTACACCTTC; CDR3aa: CASSPSTGGSYGYTF
v_gene: TRBV19; d_gene: .; j_gene: TRBJ1-1; abundance: once; CDR3nt: TGTGCCAGCTCCCTCTACACTTACCGGAGGAACACTGAAGCTTTCTTT; CDR3aa: CASSLYTYRRNTEAFF
v_gene: TRBV28; d_gene: .; j_gene: TRBJ1-5; abundance: .; CDR3nt: TGTGCCAGCAGTTTAAGCGGGGGCGGCAATCAGCCCCAGCATTTT; CDR3aa: CASSLSGGGNQPQHF
v_gene: TRBV11-3; d_gene: .; j_gene: TRBJ1-5; abundance: .; CDR3nt: TGTGCCAGCAGCTCCCTCTCGGATCAGCCCCAGCATTTT; CDR3aa: CASSSLSDQPQHF
v_gene: TRBV18; d_gene: .; j_gene: TRBJ1-1; abundance: .; CDR3nt: TGTGCCAGCTCACAGGGGTATGAGAGCACTGAAGCTTTCTTT; CDR3aa: CASSQGYESTEAFF
v_gene: TRBV6-1; d_gene: .; j_gene: TRBJ2-2; abundance: .; CDR3nt: TGTGCCAGCAGTGAAGACTTGGGACTGCCGAACACCGGGGAGCTGTTTTTT; CDR3aa: CASSEDLGLPNTGELFF
v_gene: TRBV27; d_gene: .; j_gene: TRBJ2-5; abundance: .; CDR3nt: TGTGCCAGCAGTCCTGGTGATTGGGCTGGCGAGACCCAGTACTTC; CDR3aa: CASSPGDWAGETQYF
v_gene: TRBV6-2/TRBV6-3; d_gene: TRBD1; j_gene: TRBJ1-2; abundance: .; CDR3nt: TGTGCCAGCAGTTCCCTAACAGGGGACGTTAACTATGGCTACACCTTC; CDR3aa: CASSSLTGDVNYGYTF
v_gene: TRBV5-5; d_gene: .; j_gene: TRBJ1-5; abundance: .; CDR3nt: TGTGCCAGCCGAGTGAACAGCAATCAGCCCCAGCATTTT; CDR3aa: CASRVNSNQPQHF
v_gene: TRBV29-1; d_gene: .; j_gene: TRBJ1-1; abundance: .; CDR3nt: TGCAGCGTTCGCGGAGGGAGGGTGGAGGACACTGAAGCTTTCTTT; CDR3aa: CSVRGGRVEDTEAFF
v_gene: TRBV7-2; d_gene: TRBD2; j_gene: TRBJ2-3; abundance: .; CDR3nt: TGTGCCAGCAGCCCTCTCTACAGGACTAGCGGGAGTTTTACAGATACGCAGTATTTT; CDR3aa: CASSPLYRTSGSFTDTQYF
v_gene: TRBV7-2; d_gene: .; j_gene: TRBJ1-1; abundance: .; CDR3nt: TGTGCCAGCAGCTTAGGACTTCTGAACACTGAAGCTTTCTTT; CDR3aa: CASSLGLLNTEAFF
v_gene: TRBV6-6; d_gene: TRBD1; j_gene: TRBJ2-1; abundance: .; CDR3nt: TGTGCCAGCAGCCACAAAGACAGGGGTGGTAATGAGCAGTTCTTC; CDR3aa: CASSHKDRGGNEQFF
v_gene: TRBV7-6; d_gene: TRBD2; j_gene: TRBJ2-1; abundance: .; CDR3nt: TGTGCCAGCAGCCCCGGACTAGCGGGAGTCAATGAGCAGTTCTTC; CDR3aa: CASSPGLAGVNEQFF
v_gene: TRBV25-1; d_gene: .; j_gene: TRBJ2-1; abundance: once; CDR3nt: TGTGCCAGCAGTGAATTTCCAGGGACACCACGGCGGCAGTTCTTC; CDR3aa: CASSEFPGTPRRQFF
v_gene: TRBV6-5; d_gene: .; j_gene: TRBJ1-2; abundance: .; CDR3nt: TGTGCCAGCAGTTACTCCAGTAACTATGGCTACACCTTC; CDR3aa: CASSYSSNYGYTF
v_gene: TRBV10-3; d_gene: TRBD2; j_gene: TRBJ2-3; abundance: .; CDR3nt: TGTGCCACCCTTGCTAGCGGGTCCGGGACAGATACGCAGTATTTT; CDR3aa: CATLASGSGTDTQYF
v_gene: TRBV19; d_gene: .; j_gene: TRBJ2-3; abundance: .; CDR3nt: TGTGCCAGTAGCCTCCGGACAGGGTACGTGGGAGGGTTTACAGATACGCAGTATTTT; CDR3aa: CASSLRTGYVGGFTDTQYF
v_gene: TRBV5-1; d_gene: TRBD2; j_gene: TRBJ2-2; abundance: few; CDR3nt: TGCGCCAGCAGCTTGAGGGTTGAGACTAGCGGCACCGGGGAGCTGTTTTTT; CDR3aa: CASSLRVETSGTGELFF
v_gene: TRBV28; d_gene: .; j_gene: TRBJ1-3; abundance: .; CDR3nt: TGTGCCAGCAGTTTGGAACAGTCCGTTCAGGGTGGAAACACCATATATTTT; CDR3aa: CASSLEQSVQGGNTIYF
v_gene: TRBV6-2/TRBV6-3; d_gene: .; j_gene: TRBJ1-2; abundance: .; CDR3nt: TGTGCCAGCAGTGATTTCGGTACAGGAAAAAACTATGGCTACACCTTC; CDR3aa: CASSDFGTGKNYGYTF
v_gene: TRBV10-2; d_gene: .; j_gene: TRBJ2-5; abundance: once; CDR3nt: TGCGCCAGCAGTGAAATGGGGAGTAGAGAGACCCAGTACTTC; CDR3aa: CASSEMGSRETQYF
v_gene: TRBV7-2; d_gene: TRBD2; j_gene: TRBJ2-2; abundance: .; CDR3nt: TGTGCCAGCGCGGGACTAGCGGGAGTCGGAGGAAACACCGGGGAGCTGTTTTTT; CDR3aa: CASAGLAGVGGNTGELFF